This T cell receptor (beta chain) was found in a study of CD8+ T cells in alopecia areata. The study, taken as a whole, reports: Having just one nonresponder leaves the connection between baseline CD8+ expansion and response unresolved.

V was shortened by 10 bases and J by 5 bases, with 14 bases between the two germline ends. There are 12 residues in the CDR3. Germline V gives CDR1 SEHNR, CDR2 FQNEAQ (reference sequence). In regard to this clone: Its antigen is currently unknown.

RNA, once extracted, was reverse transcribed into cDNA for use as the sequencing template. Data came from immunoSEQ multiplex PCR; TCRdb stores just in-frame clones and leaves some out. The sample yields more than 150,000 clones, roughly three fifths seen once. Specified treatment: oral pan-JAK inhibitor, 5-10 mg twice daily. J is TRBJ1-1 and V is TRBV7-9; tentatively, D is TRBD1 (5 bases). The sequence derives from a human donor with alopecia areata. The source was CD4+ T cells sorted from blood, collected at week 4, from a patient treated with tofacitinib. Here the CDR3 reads CATWGGATEAFF. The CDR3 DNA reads TGTGCCACTTGGGGTGGGGCAACTGAAGCTTTCTTT.